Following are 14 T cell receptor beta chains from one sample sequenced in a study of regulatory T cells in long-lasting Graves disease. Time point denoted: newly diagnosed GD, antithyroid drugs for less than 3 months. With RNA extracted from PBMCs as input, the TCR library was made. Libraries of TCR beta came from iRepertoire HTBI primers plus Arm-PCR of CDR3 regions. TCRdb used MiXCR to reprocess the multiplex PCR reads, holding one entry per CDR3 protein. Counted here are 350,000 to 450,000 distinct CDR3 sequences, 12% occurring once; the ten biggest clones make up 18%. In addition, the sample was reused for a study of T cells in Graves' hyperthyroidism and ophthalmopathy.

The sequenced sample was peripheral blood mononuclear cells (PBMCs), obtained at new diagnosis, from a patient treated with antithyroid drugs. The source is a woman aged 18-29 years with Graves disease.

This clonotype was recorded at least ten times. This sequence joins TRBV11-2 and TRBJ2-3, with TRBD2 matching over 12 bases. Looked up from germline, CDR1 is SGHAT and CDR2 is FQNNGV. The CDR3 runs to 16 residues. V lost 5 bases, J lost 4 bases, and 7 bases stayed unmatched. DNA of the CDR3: TGTGCCAGCAGCCGGACTAGCGGGATAGGTGCAGATACGCAGTATTTT. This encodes CASSRTSGIGADTQYF. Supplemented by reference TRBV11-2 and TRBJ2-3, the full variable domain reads EAGVAQSPRYKIIEKRQSVAFWCNPISGHATLYWYQQILGQGPKLLIQFQNNGVVDDSQLPKDRFSAERLKGVDSTLKIQPAKLEDSAVYLCASSRTSGIGADTQYFGPGTRLTVL.

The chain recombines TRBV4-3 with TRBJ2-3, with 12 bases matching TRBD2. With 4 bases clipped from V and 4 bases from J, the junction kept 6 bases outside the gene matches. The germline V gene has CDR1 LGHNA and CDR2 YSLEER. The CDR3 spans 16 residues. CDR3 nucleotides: TGCGCCAGCAGCCCGCTAGCGGGGGGGCCCTCAGATACGCAGTATTTT. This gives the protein CASSPLAGGPSDTQYF.

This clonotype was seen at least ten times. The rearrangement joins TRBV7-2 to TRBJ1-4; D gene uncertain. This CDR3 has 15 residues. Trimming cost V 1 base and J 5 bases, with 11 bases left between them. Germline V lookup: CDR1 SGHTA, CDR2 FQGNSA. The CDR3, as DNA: TGTGCCAGCAGCTTAGTGTCGGGCCCGAATGAAAAACTGTTTTTT. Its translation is CASSLVSGPNEKLFF.

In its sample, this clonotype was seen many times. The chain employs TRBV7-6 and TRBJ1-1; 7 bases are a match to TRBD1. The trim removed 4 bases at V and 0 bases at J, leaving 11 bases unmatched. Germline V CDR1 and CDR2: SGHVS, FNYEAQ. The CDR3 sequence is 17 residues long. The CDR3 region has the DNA TGTGCCAGCAGCTCCCTCCGGACAGGACCCGTGAACACTGAAGCTTTCTTT. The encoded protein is CASSSLRTGPVNTEAFF.

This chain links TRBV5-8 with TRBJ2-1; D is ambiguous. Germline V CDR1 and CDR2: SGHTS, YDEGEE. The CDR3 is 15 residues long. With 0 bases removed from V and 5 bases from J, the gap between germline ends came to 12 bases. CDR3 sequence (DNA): TGTGCCAGCAGCTTGGCCGGTTCGGGCAACAATGAGCAGTTCTTC. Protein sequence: CASSLAGSGNNEQFF.

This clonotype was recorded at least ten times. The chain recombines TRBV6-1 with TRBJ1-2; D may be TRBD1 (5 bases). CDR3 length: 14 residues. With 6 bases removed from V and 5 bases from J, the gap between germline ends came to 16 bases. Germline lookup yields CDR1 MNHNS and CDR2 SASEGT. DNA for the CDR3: TGTGCCAGCAGCTTGCCGGGACCCAGTTATGGCTACACCTTC. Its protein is CASSLPGPSYGYTF.

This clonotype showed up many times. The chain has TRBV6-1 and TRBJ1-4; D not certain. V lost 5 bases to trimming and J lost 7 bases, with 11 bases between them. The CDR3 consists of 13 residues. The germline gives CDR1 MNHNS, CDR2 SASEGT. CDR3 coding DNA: TGTGCCAGCAGTCCGACGTTTGGTGAAAAACTGTTTTTT. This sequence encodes CASSPTFGEKLFF.

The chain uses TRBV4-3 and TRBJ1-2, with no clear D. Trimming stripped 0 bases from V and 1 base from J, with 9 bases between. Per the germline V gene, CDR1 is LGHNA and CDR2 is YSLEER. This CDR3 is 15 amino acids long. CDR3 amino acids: CASSQDRSGNYGYTF. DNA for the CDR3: TGCGCCAGCAGCCAAGATCGGTCCGGTAACTATGGCTACACCTTC.

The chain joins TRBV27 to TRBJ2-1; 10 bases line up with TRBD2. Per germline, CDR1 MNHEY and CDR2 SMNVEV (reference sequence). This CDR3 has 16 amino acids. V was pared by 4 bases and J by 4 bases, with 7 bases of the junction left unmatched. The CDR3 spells CASSSPSTSGYNEQFF. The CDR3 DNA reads TGTGCCAGCAGTTCACCCTCGACTAGCGGGTACAATGAGCAGTTCTTC.

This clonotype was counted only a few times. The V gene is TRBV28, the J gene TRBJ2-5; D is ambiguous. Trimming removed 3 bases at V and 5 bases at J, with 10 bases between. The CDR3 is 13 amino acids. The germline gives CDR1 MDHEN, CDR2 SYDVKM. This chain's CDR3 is CASSLRRWETQYF. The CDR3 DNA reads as TGTGCCAGCAGTTTGCGCCGATGGGAGACCCAGTACTTC.

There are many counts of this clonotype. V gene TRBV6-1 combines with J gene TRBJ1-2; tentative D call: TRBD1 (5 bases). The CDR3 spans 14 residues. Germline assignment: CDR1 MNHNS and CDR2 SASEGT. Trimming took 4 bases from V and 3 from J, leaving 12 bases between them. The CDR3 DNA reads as TGTGCCAGCAGTGCCCAGGGTGCTGACTATGGCTACACCTTC. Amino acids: CASSAQGADYGYTF.

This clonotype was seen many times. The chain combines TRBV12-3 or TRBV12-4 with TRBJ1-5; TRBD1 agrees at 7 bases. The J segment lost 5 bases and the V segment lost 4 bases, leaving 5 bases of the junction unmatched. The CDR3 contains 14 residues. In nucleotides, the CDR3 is TGTGCCAGCAGTTACACAGGGGTTTATCAGCCCCAGCATTTT. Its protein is CASSYTGVYQPQHF.

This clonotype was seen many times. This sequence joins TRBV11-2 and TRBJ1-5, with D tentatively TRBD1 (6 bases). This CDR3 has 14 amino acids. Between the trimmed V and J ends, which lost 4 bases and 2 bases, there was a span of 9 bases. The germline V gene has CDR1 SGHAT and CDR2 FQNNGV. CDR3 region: CASSSGHRNQPQHF. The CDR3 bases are TGTGCCAGCAGCTCGGGACACCGCAATCAGCCCCAGCATTTT. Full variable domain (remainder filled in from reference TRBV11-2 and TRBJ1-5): EAGVAQSPRYKIIEKRQSVAFWCNPISGHATLYWYQQILGQGPKLLIQFQNNGVVDDSQLPKDRFSAERLKGVDSTLKIQPAKLEDSAVYLCASSSGHRNQPQHFGDGTRLSIL.

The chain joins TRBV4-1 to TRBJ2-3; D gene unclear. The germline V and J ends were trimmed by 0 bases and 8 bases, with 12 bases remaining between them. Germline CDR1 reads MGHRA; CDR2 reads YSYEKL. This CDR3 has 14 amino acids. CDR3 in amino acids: CASSQEGIYVTQYF. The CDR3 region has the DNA TGCGCCAGCAGCCAAGAAGGTATTTATGTTACGCAGTATTTT.